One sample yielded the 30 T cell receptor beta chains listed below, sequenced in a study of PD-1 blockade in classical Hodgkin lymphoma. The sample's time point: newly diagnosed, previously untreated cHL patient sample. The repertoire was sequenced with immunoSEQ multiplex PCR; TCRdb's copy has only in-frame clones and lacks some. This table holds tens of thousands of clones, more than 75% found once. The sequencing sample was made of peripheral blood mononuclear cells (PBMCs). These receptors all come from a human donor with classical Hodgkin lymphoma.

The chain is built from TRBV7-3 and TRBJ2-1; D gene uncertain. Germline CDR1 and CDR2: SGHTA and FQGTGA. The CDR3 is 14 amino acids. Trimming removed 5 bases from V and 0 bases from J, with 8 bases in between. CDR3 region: CASSPFGSYNEQFF. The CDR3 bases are TGTGCCAGCAGCCCCTTTGGCTCCTACAATGAGCAGTTCTTC.

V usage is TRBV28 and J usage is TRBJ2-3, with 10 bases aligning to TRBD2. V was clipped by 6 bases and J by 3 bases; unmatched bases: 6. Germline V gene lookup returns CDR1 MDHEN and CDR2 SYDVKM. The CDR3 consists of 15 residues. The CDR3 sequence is CASSRSGRSTDTQYF. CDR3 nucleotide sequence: TGTGCCAGCAGCCGTAGCGGGAGGTCAACAGATACGCAGTATTTT.

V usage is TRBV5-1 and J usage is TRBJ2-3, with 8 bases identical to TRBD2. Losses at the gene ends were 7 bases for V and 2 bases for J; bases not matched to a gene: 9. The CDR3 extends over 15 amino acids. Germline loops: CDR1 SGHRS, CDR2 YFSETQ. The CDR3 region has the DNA TGCGCCAGCGCCCCGGGACTAGAAACCACAGATACGCAGTATTTT. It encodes CASAPGLETTDTQYF.

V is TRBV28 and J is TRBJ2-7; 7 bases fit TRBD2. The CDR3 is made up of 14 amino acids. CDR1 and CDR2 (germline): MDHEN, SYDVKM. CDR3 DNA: TGTGCTACAAAAGTAGGCGGGAGTAACTACGAGCAGTACGTC. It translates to CATKVGGSNYEQYV.

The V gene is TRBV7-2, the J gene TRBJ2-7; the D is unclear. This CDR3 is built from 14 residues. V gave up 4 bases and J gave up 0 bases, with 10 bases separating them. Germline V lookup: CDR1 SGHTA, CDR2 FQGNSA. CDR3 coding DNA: TGTGCCAGCAGCTCGGAGCCCAGCTCCTACGAGCAGTACTTC. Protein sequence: CASSSEPSSYEQYF.

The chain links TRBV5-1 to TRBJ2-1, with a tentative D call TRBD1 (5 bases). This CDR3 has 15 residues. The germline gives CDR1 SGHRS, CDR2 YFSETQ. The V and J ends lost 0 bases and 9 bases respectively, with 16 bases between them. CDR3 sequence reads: CASSLAAGSQGEQFF. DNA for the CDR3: TGCGCCAGCAGCTTGGCCGCAGGTTCTCAGGGTGAGCAGTTCTTC.

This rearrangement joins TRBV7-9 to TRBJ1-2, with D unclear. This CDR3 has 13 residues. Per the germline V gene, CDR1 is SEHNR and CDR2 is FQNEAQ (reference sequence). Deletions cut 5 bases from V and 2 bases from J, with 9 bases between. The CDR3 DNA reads TGTGCCAGCAGCCCTATGACCAACTATGGCTACACCTTC. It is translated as CASSPMTNYGYTF.

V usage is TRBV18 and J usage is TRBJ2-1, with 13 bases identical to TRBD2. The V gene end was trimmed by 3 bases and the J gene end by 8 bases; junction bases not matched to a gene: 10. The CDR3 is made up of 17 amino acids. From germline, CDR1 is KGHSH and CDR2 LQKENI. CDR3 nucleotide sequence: TGTGCCAGCTCACCGAAAGGGACTAGCGGGACTGGGCATGAGCAGTTCTTC. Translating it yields CASSPKGTSGTGHEQFF.

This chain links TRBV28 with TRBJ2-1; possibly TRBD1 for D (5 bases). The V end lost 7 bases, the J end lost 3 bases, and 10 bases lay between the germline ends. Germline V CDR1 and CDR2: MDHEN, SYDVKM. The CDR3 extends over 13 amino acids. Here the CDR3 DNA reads TGTGCCAGCAAAGGGGCCAGCTACAATGAGCAGTTCTTC. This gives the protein CASKGASYNEQFF.

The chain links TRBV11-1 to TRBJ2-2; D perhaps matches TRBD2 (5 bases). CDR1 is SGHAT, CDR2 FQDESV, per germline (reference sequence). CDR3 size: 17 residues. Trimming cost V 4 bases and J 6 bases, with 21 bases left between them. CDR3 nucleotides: TGTGCCAGCAGCTGGGTCGCGGGCGGAGGATACCCCGGGGAGCTGTTTTTT. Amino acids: CASSWVAGGGYPGELFF.

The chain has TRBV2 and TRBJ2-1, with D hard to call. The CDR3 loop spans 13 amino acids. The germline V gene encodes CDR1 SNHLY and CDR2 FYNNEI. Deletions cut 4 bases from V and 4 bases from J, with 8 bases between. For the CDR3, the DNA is TGTGCCAGCAGTGTAGCTGGATACAATGAGCAGTTCTTC. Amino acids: CASSVAGYNEQFF.

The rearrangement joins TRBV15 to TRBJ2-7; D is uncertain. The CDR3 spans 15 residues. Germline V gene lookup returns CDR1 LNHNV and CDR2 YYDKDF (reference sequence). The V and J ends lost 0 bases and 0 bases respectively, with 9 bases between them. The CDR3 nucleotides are TGTGCCACCAGCAGAGATCGACTGCTCTCCTACGAGCAGTACTTC. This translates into CATSRDRLLSYEQYF.

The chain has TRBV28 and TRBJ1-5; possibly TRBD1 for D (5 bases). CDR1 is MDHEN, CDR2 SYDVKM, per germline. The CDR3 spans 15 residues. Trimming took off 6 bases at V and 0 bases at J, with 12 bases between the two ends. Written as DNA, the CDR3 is TGTGCCAGCAGGGGGGGACCGTATAGCAATCAGCCCCAGCATTTT. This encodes CASRGGPYSNQPQHF. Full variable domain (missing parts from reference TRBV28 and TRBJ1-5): DVKVTQSSRYLVKRTGEKVFLECVQDMDHENMFWYRQDPGLGLRLIYFSYDVKMKEKGDIPEGYSVSREKKERFSLILESASTNQTSMYLCASRGGPYSNQPQHFGDGTRLSIL.

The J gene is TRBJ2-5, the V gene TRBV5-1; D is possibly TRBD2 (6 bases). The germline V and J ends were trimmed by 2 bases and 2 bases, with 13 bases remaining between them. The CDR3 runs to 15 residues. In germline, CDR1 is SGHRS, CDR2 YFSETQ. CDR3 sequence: CASSFGGRIQETQYF. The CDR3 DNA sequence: TGCGCCAGCAGCTTCGGGGGACGGATACAAGAGACCCAGTACTTC.

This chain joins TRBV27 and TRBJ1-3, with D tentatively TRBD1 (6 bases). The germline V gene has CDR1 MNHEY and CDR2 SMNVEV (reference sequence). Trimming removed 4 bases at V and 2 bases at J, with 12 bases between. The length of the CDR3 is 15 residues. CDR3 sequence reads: CASSSRQDPGNTIYF. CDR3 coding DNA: TGTGCCAGCAGTTCCCGACAGGACCCTGGAAACACCATATATTTT.

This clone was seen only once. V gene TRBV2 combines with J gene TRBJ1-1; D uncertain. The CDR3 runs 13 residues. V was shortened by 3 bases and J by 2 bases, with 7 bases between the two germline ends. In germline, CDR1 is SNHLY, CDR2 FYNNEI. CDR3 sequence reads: CASSDTRNTEAFF. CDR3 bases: TGTGCCAGCAGTGATACAAGAAACACTGAAGCTTTCTTT.

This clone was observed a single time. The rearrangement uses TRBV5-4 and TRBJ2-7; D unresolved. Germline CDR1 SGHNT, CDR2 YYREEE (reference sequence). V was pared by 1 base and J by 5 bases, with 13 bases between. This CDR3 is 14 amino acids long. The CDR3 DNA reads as TGTGCCAGCAGCTTGTCGTCTGCCCGGGACGAGCAGTACTTC. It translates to CASSLSSARDEQYF.

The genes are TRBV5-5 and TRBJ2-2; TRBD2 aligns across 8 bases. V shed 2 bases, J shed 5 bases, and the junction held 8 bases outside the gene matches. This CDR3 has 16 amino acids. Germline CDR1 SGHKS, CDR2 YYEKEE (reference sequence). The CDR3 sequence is CASSLKIAGLTGELFF. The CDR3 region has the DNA TGTGCCAGCAGCTTAAAAATAGCGGGGTTAACCGGGGAGCTGTTTTTT.

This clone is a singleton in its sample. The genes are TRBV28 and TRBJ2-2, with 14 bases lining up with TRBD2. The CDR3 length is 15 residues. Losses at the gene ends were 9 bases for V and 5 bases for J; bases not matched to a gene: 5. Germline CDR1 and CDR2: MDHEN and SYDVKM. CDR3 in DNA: TGTGCCAGTGGGACTAGCGGGAGTGGTACCGGGGAGCTGTTTTTT. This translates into CASGTSGSGTGELFF.

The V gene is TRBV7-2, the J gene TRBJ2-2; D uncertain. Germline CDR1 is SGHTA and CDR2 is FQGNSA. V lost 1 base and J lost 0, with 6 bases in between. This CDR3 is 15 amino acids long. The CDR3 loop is CASSLVSPNTGELFF. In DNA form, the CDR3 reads TGTGCCAGCAGCTTAGTATCGCCGAACACCGGGGAGCTGTTTTTT.

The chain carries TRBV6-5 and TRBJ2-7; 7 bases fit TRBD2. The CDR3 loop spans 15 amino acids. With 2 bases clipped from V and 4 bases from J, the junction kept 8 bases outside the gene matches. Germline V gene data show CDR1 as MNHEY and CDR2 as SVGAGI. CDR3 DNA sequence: TGTGCCAGCAGTTACGGGGGGGGTCGGGCATACGAGCAGTACTTC. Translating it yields CASSYGGGRAYEQYF.

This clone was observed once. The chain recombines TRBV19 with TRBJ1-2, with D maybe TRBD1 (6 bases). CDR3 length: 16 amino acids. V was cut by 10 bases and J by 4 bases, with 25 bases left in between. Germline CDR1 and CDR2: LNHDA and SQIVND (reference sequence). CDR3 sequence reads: CATSRGPGQRGYGYTF. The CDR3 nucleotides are TGTGCCACCAGTAGGGGACCGGGACAAAGGGGCTATGGCTACACCTTC.

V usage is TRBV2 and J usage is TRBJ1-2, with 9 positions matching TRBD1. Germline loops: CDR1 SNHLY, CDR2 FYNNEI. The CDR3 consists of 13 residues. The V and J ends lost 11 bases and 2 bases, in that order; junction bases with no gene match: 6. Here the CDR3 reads CASRTGDNYGYTF. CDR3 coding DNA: TGTGCCTCTCGGACAGGGGACAACTATGGCTACACCTTC.

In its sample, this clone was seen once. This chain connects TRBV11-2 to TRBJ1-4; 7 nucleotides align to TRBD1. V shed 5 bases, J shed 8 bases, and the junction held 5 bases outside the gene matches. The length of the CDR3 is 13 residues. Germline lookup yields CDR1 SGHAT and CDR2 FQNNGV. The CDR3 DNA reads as TGTGCCAGCAGCAGGGGGCTCGAGGAAAAACTGTTTTTT. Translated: CASSRGLEEKLFF.

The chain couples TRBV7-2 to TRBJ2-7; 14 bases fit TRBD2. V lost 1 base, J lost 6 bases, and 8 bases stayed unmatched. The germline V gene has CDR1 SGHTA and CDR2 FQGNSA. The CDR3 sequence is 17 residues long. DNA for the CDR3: TGTGCCAGCAGCTTAGAGGGGACTAGCGGGGGTCTCTCCGAGCAGTACTTC. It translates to CASSLEGTSGGLSEQYF.

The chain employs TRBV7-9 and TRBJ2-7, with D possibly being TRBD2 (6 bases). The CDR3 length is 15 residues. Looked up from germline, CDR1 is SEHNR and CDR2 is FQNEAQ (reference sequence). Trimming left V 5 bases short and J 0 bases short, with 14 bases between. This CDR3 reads CASSGGLRGSYEQYF. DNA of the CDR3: TGTGCCAGCAGCGGGGGACTTCGAGGCTCCTACGAGCAGTACTTC.

The CDR3 coding sequence is TGTGCCAGCAGCTTGGCGGCAGGGAACACTGAAGCTTTCTTT. As protein: CASSLAAGNTEAFF. This chain uses TRBV5-4 with TRBJ1-1; D uncertain. The CDR3 length is 14 residues. The germline V and J ends were trimmed by 0 bases and 1 base, with 7 bases remaining between them. Germline V gene lookup returns CDR1 SGHNT and CDR2 YYREEE (reference sequence).

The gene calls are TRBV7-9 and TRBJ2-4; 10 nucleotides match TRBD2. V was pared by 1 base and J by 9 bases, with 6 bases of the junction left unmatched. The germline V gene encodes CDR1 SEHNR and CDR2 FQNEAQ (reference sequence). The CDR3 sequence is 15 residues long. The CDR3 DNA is TGTGCCAGCAGCTTAGGGCTAGCGGGAGATGTCATTCAGTACTTC. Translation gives CASSLGLAGDVIQYF.

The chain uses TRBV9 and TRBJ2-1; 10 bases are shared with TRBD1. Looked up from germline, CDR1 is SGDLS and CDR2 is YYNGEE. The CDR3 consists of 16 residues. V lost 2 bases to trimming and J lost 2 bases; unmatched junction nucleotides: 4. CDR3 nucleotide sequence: TGTGCCAGCAGCGTCGCCGGGACAGGGGCCTACAATGAGCAGTTCTTC. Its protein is CASSVAGTGAYNEQFF.

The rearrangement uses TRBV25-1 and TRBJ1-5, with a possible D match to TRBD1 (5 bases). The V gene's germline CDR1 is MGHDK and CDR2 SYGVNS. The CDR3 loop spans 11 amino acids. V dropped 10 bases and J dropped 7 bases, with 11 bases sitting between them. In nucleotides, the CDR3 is TGTGCCATCGGGACTAGCCAGCCCCAGCATTTT. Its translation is CAIGTSQPQHF.